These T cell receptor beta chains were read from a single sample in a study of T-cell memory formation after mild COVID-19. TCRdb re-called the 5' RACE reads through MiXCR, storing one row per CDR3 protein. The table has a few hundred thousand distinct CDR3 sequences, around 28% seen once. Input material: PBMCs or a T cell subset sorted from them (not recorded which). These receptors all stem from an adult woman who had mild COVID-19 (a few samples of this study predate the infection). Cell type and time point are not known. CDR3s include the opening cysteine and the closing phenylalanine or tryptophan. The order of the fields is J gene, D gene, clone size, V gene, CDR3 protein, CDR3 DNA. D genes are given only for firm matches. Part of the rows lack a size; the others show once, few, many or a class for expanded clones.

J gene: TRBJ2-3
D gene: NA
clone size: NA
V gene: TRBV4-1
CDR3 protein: CASSQGTNPYTDTQYF
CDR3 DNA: TGCGCCAGCAGCCAAGGGACTAACCCTTACACAGATACGCAGTATTTT

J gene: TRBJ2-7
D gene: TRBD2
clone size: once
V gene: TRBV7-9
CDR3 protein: CASSLDTSGISYEQYF
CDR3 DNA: TGTGCCAGCAGCTTAGATACTAGCGGGATCTCCTACGAGCAGTACTTC

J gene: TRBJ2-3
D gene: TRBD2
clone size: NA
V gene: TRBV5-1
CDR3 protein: CASSLLGLAGDLADTQYF
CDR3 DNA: TGCGCCAGCAGCTTGTTGGGACTAGCGGGAGATTTGGCAGATACGCAGTATTTT

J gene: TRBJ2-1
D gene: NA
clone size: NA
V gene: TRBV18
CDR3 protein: CASSPLVRGSYNEQFF
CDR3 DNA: TGTGCCAGCTCACCGCTTGTCAGGGGCTCCTACAATGAGCAGTTCTTC

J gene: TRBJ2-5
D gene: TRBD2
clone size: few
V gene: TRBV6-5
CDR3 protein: CASSYSTSGQETQYF
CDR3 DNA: TGTGCCAGCAGTTACTCGACTAGCGGCCAAGAGACCCAGTACTTC

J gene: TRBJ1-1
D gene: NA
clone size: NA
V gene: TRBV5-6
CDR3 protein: CASSLVSVGVTEAFF
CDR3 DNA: TGTGCCAGCAGCTTGGTATCCGTGGGAGTCACTGAAGCTTTCTTT

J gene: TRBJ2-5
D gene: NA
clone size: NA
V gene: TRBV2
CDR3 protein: CASSQGEPRRTQYF
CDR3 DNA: TGTGCCAGCAGTCAGGGTGAACCAAGACGGACCCAGTACTTC

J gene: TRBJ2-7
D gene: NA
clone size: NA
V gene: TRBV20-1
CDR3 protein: CSARRRDRGKQYF
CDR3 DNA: TGCAGTGCTAGACGGCGGGACCGCGGCAAGCAGTACTTC

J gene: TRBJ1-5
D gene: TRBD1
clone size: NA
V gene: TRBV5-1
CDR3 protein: CASSSGQGTHQPQHF
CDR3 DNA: TGCGCCAGCAGCTCAGGACAGGGCACCCATCAGCCCCAGCATTTT

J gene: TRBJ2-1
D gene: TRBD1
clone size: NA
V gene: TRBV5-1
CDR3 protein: CASSPPDRKNEQFF
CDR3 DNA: TGCGCCAGCAGCCCCCCGGACAGGAAGAATGAGCAGTTCTTC

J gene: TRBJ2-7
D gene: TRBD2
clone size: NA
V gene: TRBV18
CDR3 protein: CASSSLAGKRSYEQYF
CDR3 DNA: TGTGCCAGCTCATCTCTAGCGGGAAAACGTTCCTACGAGCAGTACTTC

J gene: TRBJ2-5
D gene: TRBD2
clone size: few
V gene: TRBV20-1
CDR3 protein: CSAPSGGSTQETQYF
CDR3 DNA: TGCAGTGCTCCCTCGGGCGGGAGTACGCAAGAGACCCAGTACTTC

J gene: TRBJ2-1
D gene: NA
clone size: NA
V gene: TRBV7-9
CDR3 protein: CASSLPLGTGHNEQFF
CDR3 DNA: TGTGCCAGCAGCTTACCCCTGGGCACTGGTCACAATGAGCAGTTCTTC

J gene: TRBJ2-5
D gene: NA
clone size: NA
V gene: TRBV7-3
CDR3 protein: CASSLSFPGGRSETQYF
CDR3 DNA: TGTGCCAGCAGCTTATCTTTCCCTGGGGGGCGGAGCGAGACCCAGTACTTC

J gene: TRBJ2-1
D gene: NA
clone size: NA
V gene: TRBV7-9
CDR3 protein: CASSLRDPYNEQFF
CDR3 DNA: TGTGCCAGCAGTCTGCGGGACCCATACAATGAGCAGTTCTTC

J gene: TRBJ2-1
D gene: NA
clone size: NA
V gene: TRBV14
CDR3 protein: CASSQGEGPEQFF
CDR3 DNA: TGTGCCAGCAGCCAAGGAGAGGGCCCTGAGCAGTTCTTC